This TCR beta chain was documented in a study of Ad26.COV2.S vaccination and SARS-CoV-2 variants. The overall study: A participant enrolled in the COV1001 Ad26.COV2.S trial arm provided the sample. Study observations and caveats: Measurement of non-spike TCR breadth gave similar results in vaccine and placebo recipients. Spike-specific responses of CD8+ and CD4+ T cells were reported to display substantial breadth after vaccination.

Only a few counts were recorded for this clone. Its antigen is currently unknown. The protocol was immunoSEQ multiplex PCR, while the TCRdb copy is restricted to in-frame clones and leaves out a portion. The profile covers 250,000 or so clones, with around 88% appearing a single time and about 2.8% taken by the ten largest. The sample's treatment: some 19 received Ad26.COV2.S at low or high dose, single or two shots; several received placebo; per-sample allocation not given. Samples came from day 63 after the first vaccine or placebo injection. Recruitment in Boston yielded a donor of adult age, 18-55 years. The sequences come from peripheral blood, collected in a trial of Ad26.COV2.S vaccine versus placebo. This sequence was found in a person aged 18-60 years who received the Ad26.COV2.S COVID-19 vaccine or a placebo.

CDR3 sequence reads: CASSGTISYEQYF. The CDR3 DNA sequence: TGCGCCAGCAGCGGTACAATATCCTACGAGCAGTACTTC. The chain has TRBV4-3 and TRBJ2-7; D remains unclear. V was clipped by 5 bases and J by 1 base, with 9 bases between them. Germline V gene lookup returns CDR1 LGHNA and CDR2 YSLEER. The CDR3 has 13 residues.